Presented here are 5 T cell receptor beta chains from one specimen sequenced in a study of yellow fever vaccine responses in identical twins. Each CDR3 protein is one row after TCRdb ran MiXCR on the RT-PCR reads. In the table there are over 10,000 distinct CDR3 sequences, around four fifths of which are singletons. Sequenced material: T cells from blood (PBMCs), unsorted or a sorted subset (not recorded which), taken before or after yellow fever vaccination (not recorded which). These receptors all stem from a woman between 18 and 29 years old who received the yellow fever vaccine.

The chain is built from TRBV30 and TRBJ2-7; D tentatively reads TRBD1 or TRBD2 (5 bases each). V lost 6 bases to trimming and J lost 3 bases, with 15 bases between them. There are 13 residues in the CDR3. CDR1 is GTSNPN and CDR2 is SVGIG in the germline V gene (reference sequence). The CDR3 nucleotides read TGTGCCTGCCGGGACGGTACCTTCTACGAGCAGTACTTC. Amino acids: CACRDGTFYEQYF. Based on the CDR3 plus reference TRBV30 and TRBJ2-7, the full variable domain is SQTIHQWPATLVQPVGSPLSLECTVEGTSNPNLYWYRQAAGRGLQLLFYSVGIGQISSEVPQNLSASRPQDRQFILSSKKLLLSDSGFYLCACRDGTFYEQYFGPGTRLTVT.

The V and J genes are TRBV29-1 and TRBJ2-1; D ambiguous. The CDR3 contains 15 residues. CDR1 and CDR2 (germline): SQVTM, ANQGSEA. V was shortened by 4 bases and J by 1 base, with 14 bases between the two germline ends. CDR3 in DNA: TGCAGCGTTGGTGTGACCTTTGTTTCCTACAATGAGCAGTTCTTC. Its translation: CSVGVTFVSYNEQFF.

To note about this clonotype: The junction departs from germline at one end; a sequencing error may be responsible. The chain recombines TRBV20-1 with TRBJ1-1; perhaps TRBD1 as D (6 bases). CDR1 is DFQATT, CDR2 SNEGSKA, per germline (reference sequence). The CDR3 runs to 13 residues. The CDR3 DNA follows: TGCAGTGCTAGAAGGACAGTGAACACTGTAGCTTTCTTT. This gives the protein CSARRTVNTVAFF.

V and J are TRBV2 and TRBJ1-1; D may be TRBD1 (6 bases). Germline loops: CDR1 SNHLY, CDR2 FYNNEI. This CDR3 is 13 amino acids long. Between the trimmed V and J ends, which lost 6 bases and 4 bases, there was a span of 12 bases. The DNA for the CDR3 is TGTGCCAGCAGATTACAGGGATCCACTGAAGCTTTCTTT. This gives the protein CASRLQGSTEAFF.

The V call is TRBV7-2, the J call TRBJ2-2; 8 bases fit TRBD2. This CDR3 has 14 residues. J was trimmed by 10 bases and V by 2 bases; bases with no gene match: 6. Per germline, CDR1 SGHTA and CDR2 FQGNSA. This chain's CDR3 is CASSLYREGPELFF. The CDR3 DNA sequence: TGTGCCAGCAGCTTATATCGGGAGGGCCCGGAGCTGTTTTTT.